The present TCR beta chain was sequenced within a study of control samples from healthy donors and cancer patients. This CDR3 has 14 residues. From germline, CDR1 is MDHEN and CDR2 SYDVKM. After removal of 5 bases from V and 5 bases from J, the junction contained 8 bases not matched to a gene. The method was immunoSEQ multiplex PCR; TCRdb's version includes in-frame clones alone and lacks a portion of them. The profile shows roughly 150,000 clones, roughly 93% of them singletons. Sequencing was performed on blood. V and J are TRBV28 and TRBJ1-2; 7 nucleotides line up with TRBD1. This clonotype originated in a man aged 50-59 years in good health. The CDR3: CASSPGQRVYGYTF. The CDR3 DNA sequence: TGTGCCAGCAGTCCGGGACAGCGGGTTTATGGCTACACCTTC.